The present entry profiles one T cell receptor (beta chain) with its context. Other DNA sequences in this specimen translate into the identical CDR3. The record originates from a study of Ad26.COV2.S vaccination and SARS-CoV-2 variants. Study in general: The trial was COV1001 and the donor's arm was Ad26.COV2.S. Doses of Ad26.COV2.S were injected into muscle once or twice, 56 days apart.

Treatment in this sample: roughly 18 received Ad26.COV2.S at low or high dose, single or two shots; a few received placebo; per-sample allocation not given. Specimens were obtained on day 63 following the first vaccine or placebo injection. The administered vaccine (an Ad26 vector) expressed Wuhan-strain SARS-CoV-2 spike. Sequenced by immunoSEQ multiplex PCR; TCRdb stores in-frame clones only, minus some. Here the sample spans around 250,000 clones, 87% being singletons. The sample in question was peripheral blood, obtained in a trial of Ad26.COV2.S vaccine versus placebo. The sequence was collected from a person aged 18-60 years who received the Ad26.COV2.S COVID-19 vaccine or a placebo.

CDR3 DNA sequence: TGTGCCTGGAGTGCGGGGTCTGGAAACACCATATATTTT. This sequence encodes CAWSAGSGNTIYF. The chain combines TRBV30 with TRBJ1-3; D gene uncertain. Trimming cost V 1 base and J 1 base, with 5 bases left between them. There are 13 residues in the CDR3. From germline, CDR1 is GTSNPN and CDR2 SVGIG (reference sequence).